This TCR beta chain was identified during a study of shared clonotypes between healthy human individuals. This CDR3 is 19 amino acids long. After removal of 4 bases from V and 0 bases from J, the junction contained 13 bases not matched to a gene. Germline V gene data show CDR1 as SGHDT and CDR2 as YYEEEE. The data were produced by immunoSEQ multiplex PCR, yet TCRdb's version contains in-frame clones alone and is incomplete. The table has some 660,000 clones, around four fifths seen once; the top ten hold 1.5% to 2%. Sample: memory CD4+ T cells sorted from blood. Noted subset: CD45RA-negative fraction. The receptor's source is a woman younger than 45 in good health. This sequence joins TRBV5-6 and TRBJ2-1, with TRBD2 matching 10 bases. CDR3 nucleotide sequence: TGTGCCAGCAGCCTCAAACTAGCGGGAAACCCCAGCTCCTACAATGAGCAGTTCTTC. It codes for CASSLKLAGNPSSYNEQFF.